Presented here are 18 T cell receptor beta chains from one specimen sequenced in a study of T cells after yellow fever vaccination. In TCRdb, the 5' RACE reads were re-called with MiXCR into one record per CDR3 protein. The sample consists of fewer than 650,000 distinct CDR3 sequences, 20% to 25% of them appearing once. The input for sequencing was PBMCs, taken around 3 weeks after the first yellow fever vaccination. These receptors were collected from a man between 18 and 29 years old who received the YFV17D yellow fever vaccine.

Concerning this clonotype itself: Without the conserved terminal phenylalanine or tryptophan, this CDR3 likely stems from a read error. The chain combines TRBV24-1 with TRBJ2-3, with D unresolved. The germline CDR1 and CDR2 sequences are KGHDR and SFDVKD. This CDR3 is built from 12 residues. V lost 1 base and J 5 bases, leaving 3 bases between the germline ends. The CDR3 spells CATSDLEDTQYS. CDR3 nucleotide sequence: TGTGCCACCAGTGATTTAGAAGATACGCAGTATTCT.

This clonotype was detected a few times. The chain couples TRBV4-2 to TRBJ2-1; D may match TRBD1 or TRBD2 (7 bases each). There are 15 residues in the CDR3. Germline-derived CDR1 and CDR2 are LGHNA and YNFKEQ. The V end was cut by 1 base, the J end by 3 bases, with 10 bases between. The CDR3 region has the DNA TGTGCCAGCAGCCAAGCCAGGGGGGGCTACAATGAGCAGTTCTTC. This gives the protein CASSQARGGYNEQFF.

CDR3 sequence reads: CASSSEGRGSNTGELFF. The CDR3 DNA follows: TGCGCCAGCAGCTCCGAGGGTAGGGGGTCGAACACCGGGGAGCTGTTTTTT. The chain carries TRBV5-1 and TRBJ2-2, with a weak D call TRBD1 (6 bases). The CDR3 runs to 17 residues. Trimming took off 3 bases at V and 0 bases at J, with 15 bases between the two ends. CDR1 SGHRS and CDR2 YFSETQ come from the germline V gene.

This chain joins TRBV7-2 and TRBJ2-2, with TRBD1 identical over 8 bases. The ends lost 2 bases at V and 5 bases at J; junction bases unmatched: 7. Germline V gene lookup returns CDR1 SGHTA and CDR2 FQGNSA. This CDR3 has 16 amino acids. The CDR3 nucleotides read TGTGCCAGCAGCTTACTACCCAGGGGGCTTACCGGGGAGCTGTTTTTT. This sequence encodes CASSLLPRGLTGELFF.

J is TRBJ2-5 and V is TRBV19, with D perhaps TRBD2 (5 bases). Between the trimmed V and J ends, which lost 5 bases and 1 base, there was a span of 8 bases. This CDR3 has 13 amino acids. Germline values: CDR1 LNHDA, CDR2 SQIVND (reference sequence). CDR3 DNA sequence: TGTGCCAGTAGTGAGCGGTTCCAAGAGACCCAGTACTTC. It is translated as CASSERFQETQYF.

The CDR3 spells CSGLGAGVYNEQFF. The CDR3 bases are TGCAGCGGACTGGGGGCAGGGGTGTACAATGAGCAGTTCTTC. The chain is built from TRBV29-1 and TRBJ2-1, with D maybe TRBD1 (6 bases). V was pared by 7 bases and J by 4 bases, with 17 bases between. The CDR3 spans 14 residues. CDR1 is SQVTM, CDR2 ANQGSEA, per germline.

This clonotype has a handful of counts. The CDR3 DNA is TGTGCCAGCACCCTTCGGGGCCGAGGACCAGAGACCCAGTACTTC. It is translated as CASTLRGRGPETQYF. The V call is TRBV12-3 or TRBV12-4, the J call TRBJ2-5; D is tentatively TRBD1 or TRBD2 (5 bases each). The CDR3 extends over 15 amino acids. The V end was cut by 7 bases, the J end by 4 bases, with 19 bases between.

This chain connects TRBV11-2 to TRBJ2-5; D is possibly TRBD2 (7 bases). CDR1 SGHAT and CDR2 FQNNGV come from the germline V gene. The CDR3 extends over 17 amino acids. V lost 7 bases to trimming and J lost 0 bases, with 21 bases between them. The CDR3 spells CASNPLGGGLYQETQYF. CDR3 bases: TGTGCCAGCAACCCCCTGGGAGGGGGGCTGTACCAAGAGACCCAGTACTTC.

The J gene is TRBJ2-3, the V gene TRBV7-3, with D unclear. The CDR3 has 14 residues. CDR1 is SGHTA, CDR2 FQGTGA, per germline. V lost 5 bases and J lost 7, with 16 bases in between. As DNA, the CDR3 is TGTGCCAGCAGCCAGGCCTCCGGGCCTTATACGCAGTATTTT. Protein sequence: CASSQASGPYTQYF.

A few counts support this clonotype. The V gene is TRBV7-2, the J gene TRBJ1-2; D not certain. Trimming took 6 bases from V and 3 from J, leaving 8 bases between them. From germline, CDR1 is SGHTA and CDR2 FQGNSA. The CDR3 has 12 amino acids. DNA of the CDR3: TGTGCCAGCAGTCAGAGTTACTATGGCTACACCTTC. Encoded protein: CASSQSYYGYTF.

The genes are TRBV10-3 and TRBJ2-6; 12 bases map to TRBD1. J lost 4 bases, V lost 11 bases, and 12 bases had no gene match. The CDR3 is 17 residues long. Germline values: CDR1 ENHRY, CDR2 SYGVKD. In DNA form, the CDR3 reads TGTGCCGCTGCCGCCGGGACAGGGGGCCCCGGGGCCAACGTCCTGACTTTC. Protein sequence: CAAAAGTGGPGANVLTF.

This clonotype has only a few counts. CDR3 sequence reads: CASSLGVGQETQYF. Here the CDR3 DNA reads TGTGCCAGCAGCTTAGGTGTAGGACAAGAGACCCAGTACTTC. V is TRBV7-8 and J is TRBJ2-5; D unclear. V was trimmed by 1 base and J by 2 bases, leaving 8 bases between them. From germline, CDR1 is SGHVS and CDR2 FQNEAQ. CDR3 length equals 14 residues.

This rearrangement joins TRBV12-3 or TRBV12-4 to TRBJ2-4; 7 nucleotides match TRBD1. This CDR3 region has 15 residues. The ends lost 4 bases at V and 0 bases at J; junction bases unmatched: 3. CDR3 bases: TGTGCCAGCAGTTCGAGACAGGGAGCCAAAAACATTCAGTACTTC. Encoded protein: CASSSRQGAKNIQYF.

The V call is TRBV5-1, the J call TRBJ2-1; a weak D match, TRBD1 (6 bases). The CDR3 sequence is 11 residues long. The V gene's germline CDR1 is SGHRS and CDR2 YFSETQ. Trimming removed 7 bases at V and 9 bases at J, with 11 bases between. CDR3 loop: CASAGQSEQFF. CDR3 DNA sequence: TGCGCCAGCGCCGGACAGAGTGAGCAGTTCTTC.

There are a few counts of this clonotype. This chain connects TRBV7-3 to TRBJ2-2, with D perhaps given as TRBD1 or TRBD2 (6 bases each). CDR3 size: 15 residues. Germline CDR1 and CDR2: SGHTA and FQGTGA. Trimming pared 4 bases from V and 5 bases from J, leaving 14 bases between. The CDR3 sequence is CASSSPGAGTGELFF. The CDR3, as DNA: TGTGCCAGCAGCTCTCCAGGGGCGGGGACCGGGGAGCTGTTTTTT.

This chain joins TRBV7-2 and TRBJ2-3, with D maybe TRBD2 (6 bases). The CDR3 spans 15 residues. Germline V CDR1 and CDR2: SGHTA, FQGNSA. Trimming removed 4 bases from V and 0 bases from J, with 11 bases in between. CDR3 in amino acids: CASSSGGPSTDTQYF. CDR3 bases: TGTGCCAGCAGCTCCGGGGGACCAAGCACAGATACGCAGTATTTT.

Only a few counts were recorded for this clonotype. The chain links TRBV7-9 to TRBJ1-6; 10 nucleotides align to TRBD1. V was clipped by 1 base and J by 13 bases; unmatched bases: 4. CDR1 is SEHNR, CDR2 FQNEAQ, per germline (reference sequence). The CDR3 totals 14 residues. The CDR3: CASSLEGQGRPLHF. The DNA of the CDR3 is TGTGCCAGCAGCTTAGAGGGACAGGGGCGTCCCCTCCACTTT.

The rearrangement links TRBV6-2 or TRBV6-3 to TRBJ2-3; D gene uncertain. Germline V lookup: CDR1 MNHEY, CDR2 SVGEGT. This CDR3 comprises 14 residues. V was cut by 2 bases and J by 2 bases, with 8 bases left in between. CDR3 residues: CASSYGQITDTQYF. The CDR3 nucleotides read TGTGCCAGCAGTTACGGGCAAATCACAGATACGCAGTATTTT.